This T cell receptor beta chain emerged from a study of blood T cells in healthy people across ages. Study-level information: The capture of about one barcoded beta molecule per two T cells was achieved by template switching.

Study outcomes and limitations: Estimated diversity, derived from one million T cells, was regarded as an underestimate.

This clonotype turned up a few times. Antigen unknown. A sample-barcoded 5' primer and a J-beta primer mix were used in a second PCR of about 7 to 11 cycles. Each CDR3 protein is one row after TCRdb ran MiXCR on the 5' RACE reads. The sample comprises approximately 850,000 distinct CDR3 sequences, roughly 44% of which are singletons, and about a fifth rests with the top ten. Sequencing used blood. This receptor was obtained from a man between 60 and 75 years old in good health.

The CDR3 nucleotides read TGTGCCAGCAGCTCCCGAGGACTAGCGGGGGGTGAGCAGTTCTTC. Translating it yields CASSSRGLAGGEQFF. The V call is TRBV7-2, the J call TRBJ2-1; 14 nucleotides agree with TRBD2. This CDR3 region has 15 residues. The V segment lost 4 bases and the J segment 9 bases; nucleotides outside the gene matches: 5. The germline CDR1 and CDR2 sequences are SGHTA and FQGNSA.